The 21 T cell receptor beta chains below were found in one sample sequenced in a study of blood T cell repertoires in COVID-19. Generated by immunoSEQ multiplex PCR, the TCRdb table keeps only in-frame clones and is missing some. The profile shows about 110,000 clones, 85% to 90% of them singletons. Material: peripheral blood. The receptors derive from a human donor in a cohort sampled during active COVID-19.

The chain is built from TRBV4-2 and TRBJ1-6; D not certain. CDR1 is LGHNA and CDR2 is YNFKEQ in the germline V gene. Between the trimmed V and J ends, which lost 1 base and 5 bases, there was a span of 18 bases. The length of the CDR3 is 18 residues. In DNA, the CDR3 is TGTGCCAGCAGCCAAGCCGGAACCACTATTTCGGATAATTCACCCCTCCACTTT. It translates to CASSQAGTTISDNSPLHF.

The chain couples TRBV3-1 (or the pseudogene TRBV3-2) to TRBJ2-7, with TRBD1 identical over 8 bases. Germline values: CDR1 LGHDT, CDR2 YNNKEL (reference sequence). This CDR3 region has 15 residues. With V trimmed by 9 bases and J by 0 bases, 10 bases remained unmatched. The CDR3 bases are TGTGCCAGTATAGCCGGGACAGGATACTCCTACGAGCAGTACTTC. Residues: CASIAGTGYSYEQYF.

CDR3 sequence: CASSQGPRVGNTGELFF. As DNA, the CDR3 is TGTGCCAGCAGCCAAGGCCCCAGGGTGGGGAACACCGGGGAGCTGTTTTTT. V and J are TRBV14 and TRBJ2-2, with D perhaps matching TRBD1 (5 bases). V gave up 1 base and J gave up 1 base, with 13 bases separating them. The germline V gene encodes CDR1 SGHDN and CDR2 FVKESK. This CDR3 contains 17 residues.

CDR3 in amino acids: CASSPKQDNYGYTF. Here the CDR3 DNA reads TGTGCCAGCTCACCCAAACAGGACAACTATGGCTACACCTTC. The V gene is TRBV18, the J gene TRBJ1-2, with a possible D match to TRBD1 (5 bases). Germline CDR1 KGHSH, CDR2 LQKENI. V was trimmed by 3 bases and J by 2 bases, leaving 10 bases between them. The CDR3 extends over 14 amino acids.

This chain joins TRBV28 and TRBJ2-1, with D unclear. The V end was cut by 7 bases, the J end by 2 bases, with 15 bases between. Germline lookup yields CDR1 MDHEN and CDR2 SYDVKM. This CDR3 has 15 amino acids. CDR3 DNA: TGTGCCAGCACGAAAAGCCCGGCGGCCTACAATGAGCAGTTCTTC. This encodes CASTKSPAAYNEQFF.

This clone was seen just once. The CDR3 region is CASRAWGQGLNSPLHF. CDR3 nucleotide sequence: TGTGCCAGCAGGGCGTGGGGACAGGGCTTGAATTCACCCCTCCACTTT. The genes are TRBV2 and TRBJ1-6; 9 bases line up with TRBD1. From germline, CDR1 is SNHLY and CDR2 FYNNEI. The CDR3 sequence is 16 residues long. Unmatched junction bases numbered 10, after V lost 6 bases and J lost 7 bases. The variable domain in full, with the rest retrieved from reference TRBV2 and TRBJ1-6, is EPEVTQTPSHQVTQMGQEVILRCVPISNHLYFYWYRQILGQKVEFLVSFYNNEISEKSEIFDDQFSVERPDGSNFTLKIRSTKLEDSAMYFCASRAWGQGLNSPLHFGNGTRLTVT.

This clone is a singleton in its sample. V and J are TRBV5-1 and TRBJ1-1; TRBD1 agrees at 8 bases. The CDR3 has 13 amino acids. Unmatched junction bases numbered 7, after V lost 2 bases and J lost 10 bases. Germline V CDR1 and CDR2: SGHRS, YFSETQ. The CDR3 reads CASSLQGVVGAFF. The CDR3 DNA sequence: TGCGCCAGCAGCTTACAGGGGGTAGTTGGAGCTTTCTTT.

CDR3: CASSPRQGMNTEAFF. CDR3 sequence (DNA): TGTGCCAGCAGCCCGCGACAGGGAATGAACACTGAAGCTTTCTTT. The V and J genes are TRBV11-3 and TRBJ1-1; 7 bases fit TRBD1. Trimming cost V 5 bases and J 0 bases; bases outside gene matches: 6. Looked up from germline, CDR1 is SGHNT and CDR2 is YENEEA. CDR3 size: 15 residues.

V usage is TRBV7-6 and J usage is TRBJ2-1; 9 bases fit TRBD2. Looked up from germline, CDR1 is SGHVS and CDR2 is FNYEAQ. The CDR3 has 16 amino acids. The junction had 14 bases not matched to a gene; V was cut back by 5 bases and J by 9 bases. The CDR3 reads CASSPAPLAGSGEQFF. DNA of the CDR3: TGTGCCAGCAGCCCCGCCCCGCTAGCGGGGTCGGGTGAGCAGTTCTTC.

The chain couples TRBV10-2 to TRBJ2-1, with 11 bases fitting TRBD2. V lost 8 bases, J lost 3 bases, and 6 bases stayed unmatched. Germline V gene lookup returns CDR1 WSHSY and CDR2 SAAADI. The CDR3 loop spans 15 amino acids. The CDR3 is CASLPSGGIYNEQFF. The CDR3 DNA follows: TGCGCCAGCCTGCCTAGCGGGGGGATCTACAATGAGCAGTTCTTC.

CDR3 sequence: CSASSGVSNEQFF. In nucleotides, the CDR3 is TGCAGTGCTAGTAGCGGGGTCAGCAATGAGCAGTTCTTC. The rearrangement joins TRBV20-1 to TRBJ2-1; 8 bases line up with TRBD2. Per germline, CDR1 DFQATT and CDR2 SNEGSKA (reference sequence). This CDR3 has 13 residues. J was trimmed by 6 bases and V by 3 bases; bases with no gene match: 4.

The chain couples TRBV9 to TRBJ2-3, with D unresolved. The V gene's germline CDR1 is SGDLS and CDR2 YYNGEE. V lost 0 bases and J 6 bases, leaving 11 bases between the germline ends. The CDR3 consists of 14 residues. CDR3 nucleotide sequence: TGTGCCAGCAGCGTAGGGGTAGCTGCGGATACGCAGTATTTT. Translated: CASSVGVAADTQYF.

CDR3 sequence reads: CASSYPTRRLAGEQYF. In nucleotides, the CDR3 is TGTGCCAGCAGTTACCCGACGAGGCGACTAGCGGGCGAGCAGTACTTC. V is TRBV6-2 or TRBV6-3 and J is TRBJ2-7, with 10 bases matching TRBD2. The V and J ends lost 2 bases and 6 bases, in that order; junction bases with no gene match: 10. There are 16 residues in the CDR3. Germline V lookup: CDR1 MNHEY, CDR2 SVGEGT.

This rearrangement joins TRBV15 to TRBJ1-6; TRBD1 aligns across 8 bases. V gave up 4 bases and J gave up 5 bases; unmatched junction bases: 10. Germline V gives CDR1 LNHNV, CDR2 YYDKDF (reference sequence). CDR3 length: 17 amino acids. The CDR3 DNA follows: TGTGCCACCAGCACCCGAGTGACAGGGGCGAATAATTCACCCCTCCACTTT. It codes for CATSTRVTGANNSPLHF.

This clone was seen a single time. This CDR3 is CATSDRTQYGYTF. The CDR3 nucleotides are TGTGCCACCAGTGACCGAACACAATATGGCTACACCTTC. The chain carries TRBV24-1 and TRBJ1-2; D unclear. V lost 4 bases, J lost 5 bases, and 10 bases lay in between. The CDR3 loop spans 13 amino acids. Per germline, CDR1 KGHDR and CDR2 SFDVKD.

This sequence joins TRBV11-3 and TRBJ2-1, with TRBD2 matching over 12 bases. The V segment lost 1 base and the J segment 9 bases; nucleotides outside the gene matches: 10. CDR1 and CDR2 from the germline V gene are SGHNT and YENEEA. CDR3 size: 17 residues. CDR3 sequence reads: CASSLVLLAGGSVEQFF. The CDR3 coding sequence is TGTGCCAGCAGCTTAGTGCTCCTAGCGGGGGGGTCCGTTGAGCAGTTCTTC.

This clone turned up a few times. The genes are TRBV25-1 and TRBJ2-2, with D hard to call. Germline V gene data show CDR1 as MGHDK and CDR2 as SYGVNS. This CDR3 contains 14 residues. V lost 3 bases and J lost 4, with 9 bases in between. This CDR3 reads CASSDIRVTGELFF. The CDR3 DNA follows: TGTGCCAGCAGTGATATACGGGTCACCGGGGAGCTGTTTTTT.

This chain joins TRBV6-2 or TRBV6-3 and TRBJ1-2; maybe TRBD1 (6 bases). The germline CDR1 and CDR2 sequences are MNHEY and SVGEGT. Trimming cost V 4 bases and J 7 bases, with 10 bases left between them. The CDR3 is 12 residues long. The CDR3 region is CASSFQGFGYTF. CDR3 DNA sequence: TGTGCCAGCAGTTTCCAGGGGTTTGGCTACACCTTC.

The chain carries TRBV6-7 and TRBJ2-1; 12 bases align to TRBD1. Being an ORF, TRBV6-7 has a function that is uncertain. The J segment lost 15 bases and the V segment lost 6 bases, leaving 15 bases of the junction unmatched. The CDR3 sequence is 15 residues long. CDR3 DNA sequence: TGTGCCAGCAGCCCGTCGTGCCCCGGGACAGGGGGCCGGTTCTTC. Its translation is CASSPSCPGTGGRFF.

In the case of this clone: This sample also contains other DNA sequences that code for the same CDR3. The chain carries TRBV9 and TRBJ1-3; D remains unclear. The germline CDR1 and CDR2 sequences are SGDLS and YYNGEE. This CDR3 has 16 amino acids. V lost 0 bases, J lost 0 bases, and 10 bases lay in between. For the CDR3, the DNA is TGTGCCAGCAGCGTAGTGGGCAGAAGCTCTGGAAACACCATATATTTT. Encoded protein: CASSVVGRSSGNTIYF.

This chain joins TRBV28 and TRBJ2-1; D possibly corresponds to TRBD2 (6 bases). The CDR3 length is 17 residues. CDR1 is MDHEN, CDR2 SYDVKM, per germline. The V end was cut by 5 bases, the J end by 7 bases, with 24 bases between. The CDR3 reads CASSPVAGKGDRNEQFF. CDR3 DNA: TGTGCCAGCAGTCCCGTGGCGGGGAAAGGGGACCGAAATGAGCAGTTCTTC.